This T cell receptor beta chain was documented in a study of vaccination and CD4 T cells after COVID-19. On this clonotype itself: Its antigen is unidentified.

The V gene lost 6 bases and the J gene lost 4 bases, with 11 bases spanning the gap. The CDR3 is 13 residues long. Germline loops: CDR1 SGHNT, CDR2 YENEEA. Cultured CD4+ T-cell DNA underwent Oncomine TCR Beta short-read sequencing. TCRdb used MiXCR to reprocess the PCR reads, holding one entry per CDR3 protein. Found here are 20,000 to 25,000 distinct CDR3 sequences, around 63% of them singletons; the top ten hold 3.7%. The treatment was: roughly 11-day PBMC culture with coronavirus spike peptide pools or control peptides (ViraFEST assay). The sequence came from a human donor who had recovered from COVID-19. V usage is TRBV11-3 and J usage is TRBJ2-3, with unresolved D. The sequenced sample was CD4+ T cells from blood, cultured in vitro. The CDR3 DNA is TGTGCCAGCAGTTTGGACGGGCCAGATACGCAGTATTTT. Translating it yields CASSLDGPDTQYF.